The rows below give T cell receptor beta chains drawn from one sample of a study of T cells in Graves' hyperthyroidism and ophthalmopathy. TCRdb independently ran MiXCR on the multiplex PCR reads; one entry per CDR3 protein. The sample has a few hundred thousand distinct CDR3 sequences; roughly 50% are singletons. The sequenced sample consisted of peripheral blood or thyroid tissue (not recorded which). The receptor source for this set is a woman between 18 and 29 years old with Graves' hyperthyroidism. CDR3s include the opening cysteine and the closing phenylalanine or tryptophan. A D gene is named only where the DNA matches it firmly. Only part of the rows carry a size: once, few, many, or a class if the clone is expanded.

v_call,clone_size,j_call,d_call,cdr3_nt,cdr3_aa
TRBV7-9,many,TRBJ2-5,NA,TGTGCCAGCACCCACAAAACCTCCAGCATATTTCAAGAGACCCAGTACTTC,CASTHKTSSIFQETQYF
TRBV25-1,many,TRBJ1-2,NA,TGTGCCAGCAGTGAATCCAGGTTTTATGGCTACACCTTC,CASSESRFYGYTF
TRBV7-2,many,TRBJ2-7,TRBD2,TGTGCCAGCAGCTTTCGGGGGGAACCCACCTACGAGCAGTACTTC,CASSFRGEPTYEQYF
TRBV10-3,NA,TRBJ1-4,NA,TGTGCCATCAGTGAGGAAGCCGCCCCCGAAAAACTGTTTTTT,CAISEEAAPEKLFF
TRBV2,NA,TRBJ2-7,NA,TGTGCCAGCAGTTTATCTGGACAGTCTCACAGCTCCTACGAGCAGTACTTC,CASSLSGQSHSSYEQYF
TRBV15,NA,TRBJ2-2,TRBD1,TGTGCCACCAGCAGAGTTGGACAGGGGGCGACCGGGGAGCTGTTTTTT,CATSRVGQGATGELFF
TRBV20-1,NA,TRBJ1-1,TRBD1,TGCAGTGCTTCCGGGACACCGACAGGGGGCACTGAAGCTTTCTTT,CSASGTPTGGTEAFF
TRBV5-1,NA,TRBJ2-7,TRBD2,TGCGCCAGCAGCTTGTTCCCACCGCGGGAGGGCTACGAGCAGTACTTC,CASSLFPPREGYEQYF
TRBV28,few,TRBJ1-1,NA,TGTGCCAGCTCACCCTTACACCTCACGAACACTGAAGCTTTCTTT,CASSPLHLTNTEAFF
TRBV7-7,many,TRBJ2-5,TRBD2,TGTGCCACGGGACTAGCGGAGACCCAGTACTTC,CATGLAETQYF
TRBV7-9,NA,TRBJ2-6,NA,TGTGCCAGCAGCTTGGAGTCCGGGACCAACGTCCTGACTTTC,CASSLESGTNVLTF
TRBV10-3,NA,TRBJ1-2,NA,TGTGCCATCAGTGAGGCTGGAGGGGGTAACTATGGCTACACCTTC,CAISEAGGGNYGYTF
TRBV7-3,many,TRBJ1-1,NA,TGTGCCAGCAGCTTACGAGGGCTCGGGACCACTGAAGCTTTCTTT,CASSLRGLGTTEAFF
TRBV10-3,NA,TRBJ2-5,TRBD1,TGTGCCATCAGTGTAGACAGGGAGGAGACCCAGTACTTC,CAISVDREETQYF
TRBV7-2,NA,TRBJ2-1,TRBD2,TGTGCCAGCAGCGGTAGCGGGAGGGGAACCTACAATGAGCAGTTCTTC,CASSGSGRGTYNEQFF
TRBV5-1,many,TRBJ2-6,NA,TGCGCCAGTTCAGGGAGCTCTGGGGCCAACGTCCTGACTTTC,CASSGSSGANVLTF
TRBV29-1,once,TRBJ1-1,NA,TGCAGCGTTGTGGGGGCGCTTGGTACGGTTGAAGCTTTCTTT,CSVVGALGTVEAFF
TRBV20-1,many,TRBJ1-4,NA,TGCAGTGCACCCGTGGTTAATGAAAAACTGTTTTTT,CSAPVVNEKLFF
TRBV19,NA,TRBJ1-5,NA,TGTGCCAGTAGTATCGGTCTAGCGCATGGAGAGACCCAGCATTTT,CASSIGLAHGETQHF
TRBV12-3/TRBV12-4,once,TRBJ2-7,TRBD2,TGTGCCAGCAGTTTTACGGGACTAGCGGGAGGCACTAGCTCCTACGAGCAGTACTTC,CASSFTGLAGGTSSYEQYF
TRBV11-2,many,TRBJ1-2,NA,TGTGCCAGCAGCTTAGATGAGAGGGCTAACTATGGCTACACCTTC,CASSLDERANYGYTF
TRBV20-1,once,TRBJ2-7,TRBD1,TGCAGTGCTAGGAGACAGGGGTTCTACGAGCAGTACTTC,CSARRQGFYEQYF
TRBV29-1,NA,TRBJ2-7,TRBD2,TGCAGCGTGGGGATGGGACTAGCGGGAACCTACGAGCAGTACTTC,CSVGMGLAGTYEQYF
TRBV7-9,NA,TRBJ2-7,NA,TGTGCCAGCAGGTCGGACCAGTACAATGAGCAGTACTTC,CASRSDQYNEQYF
TRBV12-3/TRBV12-4,NA,TRBJ2-2,TRBD2,TGTGCCAGCAGTCGCCTGACTCCGGGACTAGCGGGAGGGCGGCTCACCGGGGAGCTGTTTTTT,CASSRLTPGLAGGRLTGELFF
TRBV12-3/TRBV12-4,NA,TRBJ2-2,NA,TGTGCCAGCACCCATTTCGGCAGGAGGGGAGGCACCGGGGAGCTGTTTTTT,CASTHFGRRGGTGELFF
TRBV6-1,NA,TRBJ1-2,TRBD1,TGTGCCAGCGCAGGGACAGGGGTGGATGGCTACACCTTC,CASAGTGVDGYTF
TRBV20-1,many,TRBJ2-5,NA,TGCAGTGCTAGAGATCAGAGTCTGTGGTCGATGGAGACCCAGTACTTC,CSARDQSLWSMETQYF
TRBV5-5,many,TRBJ1-1,NA,TGTGCCAGCACCACCCTGAACACTGAAGCTTTCTTT,CASTTLNTEAFF
TRBV5-6,once,TRBJ2-6,TRBD2,TGTGCCAGCAGCTTTCCAGGCGGGGGCAACGTCCTGACTTTC,CASSFPGGGNVLTF
TRBV10-3,few,TRBJ2-1,TRBD1,TGTGCCATCAGTGAACAGGGGCTGGCCTACAATGAGCAGTTCTTC,CAISEQGLAYNEQFF
TRBV12-3/TRBV12-4,NA,TRBJ1-5,NA,TGTGCCAGCAGTTTGGACCTCTACCCTATTAAGGGTCAGCCCCAGCATTTT,CASSLDLYPIKGQPQHF
TRBV19,many,TRBJ1-2,NA,TGTGCCAGTAGACGTCCGGGACGCTCCTATGGCTACACCTTC,CASRRPGRSYGYTF
TRBV12-3/TRBV12-4,NA,TRBJ1-5,NA,TGTGCCAGCAGGCACAGAGGAAACAATCAGCCCCAGCATTTT,CASRHRGNNQPQHF
TRBV2,many,TRBJ1-1,NA,TGTGCCAGCGTAGCAGGGGTTACTGAAGCTTTCTTT,CASVAGVTEAFF
TRBV2,few,TRBJ2-3,TRBD1,TGTGCCAGCAGATTACGACAGGGGCCCTCCACAGATACGCAGTATTTT,CASRLRQGPSTDTQYF
TRBV7-9,many,TRBJ2-7,NA,TGTGCCAGCAGCCCTCCAGGTACTTCCTACGAGCAGTACTTC,CASSPPGTSYEQYF
TRBV6-1,many,TRBJ1-2,TRBD1,TGTGCCAGCAGTGAAGAGAGACAGGGAACAAAGTATGGCTACACCTTC,CASSEERQGTKYGYTF
TRBV3-1,many,TRBJ2-7,NA,TGTGCCAGCAGCCCAGGTTCAGGGGCCAACTACGAGCAGTACTTC,CASSPGSGANYEQYF
TRBV12-3/TRBV12-4,once,TRBJ1-2,TRBD1,TGTGCCAGCAGTTACACCGGGACAGCGCAATATGGCTACACCTTC,CASSYTGTAQYGYTF
TRBV2,many,TRBJ1-2,NA,TGTGCCAGCACTTTCCTCCGGGCCGCCGAGTACGGCTACACCTTC,CASTFLRAAEYGYTF
TRBV3-1,many,TRBJ2-5,NA,TGTGCCAGCAGCGAGACTAGGAGCGAGACCCAGTACTTC,CASSETRSETQYF
TRBV15,few,TRBJ2-7,NA,TGTGCCACCAGCAGACTTTCGGGACAACCTACCTACGAGCAGTACTTC,CATSRLSGQPTYEQYF
TRBV9,NA,TRBJ1-5,NA,TGTGCCAGCAGCGTAGAAGCCCAGCCCCAGCATTTT,CASSVEAQPQHF
TRBV24-1,NA,TRBJ1-2,NA,TGTGCCACCAGTGATTTGCAACGGGGTCCTGGCTACACCTTC,CATSDLQRGPGYTF
TRBV7-9,NA,TRBJ2-7,NA,TGTGCCAGCAGCCATGACGTTCCCAAACACTACAAGCAGTACTTC,CASSHDVPKHYKQYF
TRBV6-5,many,TRBJ2-7,NA,TGTGCCAGCAGACCCCTGGCCGATTCCTACGAGCAGTACTTC,CASRPLADSYEQYF
TRBV10-3,NA,TRBJ1-2,TRBD1,TGTGCCATCAGTGCTGGGGGACAGGGGAACTATGGCTACACCTTC,CAISAGGQGNYGYTF
TRBV13,many,TRBJ1-6,NA,TGTGCCAGCAGTACACCCGGGACGTGCGTACCCCTCCACTTT,CASSTPGTCVPLHF
TRBV2,NA,TRBJ1-4,TRBD1,TGTGCCAGCAGAACCTCCGGGACAGGGGCTAATGAAAAACTGTTTTTT,CASRTSGTGANEKLFF
TRBV12-5,many,TRBJ1-1,NA,TGTGCTAGTGGTTTGACAGGCAACACTGAAGCTTTCTTT,CASGLTGNTEAFF